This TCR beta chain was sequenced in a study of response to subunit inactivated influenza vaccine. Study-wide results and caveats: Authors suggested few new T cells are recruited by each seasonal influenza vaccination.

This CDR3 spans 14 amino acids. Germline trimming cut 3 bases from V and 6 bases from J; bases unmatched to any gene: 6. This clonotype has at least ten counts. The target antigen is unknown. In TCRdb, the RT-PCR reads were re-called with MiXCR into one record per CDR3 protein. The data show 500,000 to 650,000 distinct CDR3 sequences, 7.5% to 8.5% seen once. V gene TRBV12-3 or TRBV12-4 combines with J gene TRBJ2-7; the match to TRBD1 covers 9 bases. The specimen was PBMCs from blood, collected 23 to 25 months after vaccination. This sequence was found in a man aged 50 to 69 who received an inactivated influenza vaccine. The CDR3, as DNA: TGTGCCAGCAGTTTGGGGACAGGGAAATCCGAGCAGTACTTC. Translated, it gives CASSLGTGKSEQYF.